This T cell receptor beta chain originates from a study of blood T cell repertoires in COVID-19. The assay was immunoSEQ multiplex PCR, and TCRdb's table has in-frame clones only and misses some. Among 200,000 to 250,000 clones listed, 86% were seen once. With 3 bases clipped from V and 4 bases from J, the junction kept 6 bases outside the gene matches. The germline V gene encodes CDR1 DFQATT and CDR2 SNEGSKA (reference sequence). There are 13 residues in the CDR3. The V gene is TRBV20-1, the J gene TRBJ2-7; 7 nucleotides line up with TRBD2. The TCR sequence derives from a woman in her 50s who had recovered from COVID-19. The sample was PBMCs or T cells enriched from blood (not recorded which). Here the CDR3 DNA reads TGCAGTGCTAGTAAAGCGGGAAATTACGAGCAGTACTTC. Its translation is CSASKAGNYEQYF.